The rows below give T cell receptor beta chains drawn from one sample of a study of blood T cells in healthy people across ages. TCRdb passed the 5' RACE reads through MiXCR, listing each CDR3 protein once. This sample has approximately 1,700,000 distinct CDR3 sequences, with around 40% found just once. Sequenced: blood. The receptors come from a human donor in good health. CDR3s include the opening cysteine and the closing phenylalanine or tryptophan. D genes are given only for firm matches. Only some rows state a clone size, as once, few, many or a class for expanded clones.

abundance	j_gene	v_gene	d_gene	CDR3nt	CDR3aa
-	TRBJ2-7	TRBV29-1	TRBD1	TGCAGCGTTGAAGGCCCGGGACAGGGCTTTGGGGAGCAGTACTTC	CSVEGPGQGFGEQYF
-	TRBJ2-5	TRBV7-9	-	TGTGCCAGCAGCTTAATCGTTTCCGGAGGGTATTGGATGGAGACCCAGTACTTC	CASSLIVSGGYWMETQYF
few	TRBJ1-6	TRBV7-9	-	TGTGCCAGCAGCTTATCAGGGGTTGATTCCTATAATTCACCCCTCCACTTT	CASSLSGVDSYNSPLHF
-	TRBJ1-5	TRBV5-1	-	TGCGCCAGCAGCCCCAACTCGGATAGCCAGCCCCAGCATTTT	CASSPNSDSQPQHF
few	TRBJ2-7	TRBV7-9	-	TGTGCCAGCAGCTCGGTTACCGGCTCCTACGAGCAGTACTTC	CASSSVTGSYEQYF
-	TRBJ2-7	TRBV5-6	-	TGTGCCAGCAGCTTGATGGGAGGAGTTGTCCTCGAGCAGTACTTC	CASSLMGGVVLEQYF
-	TRBJ1-6	TRBV9	-	TGTGCCAGCAGCGTAGACAGGGACCCTTCACCCCTCCACTTT	CASSVDRDPSPLHF
-	TRBJ2-5	TRBV4-3	-	TGCGCCAGCAGCCAAGACAAGCTTGGGGGGCAAGGAGAGACCCAGTACTTC	CASSQDKLGGQGETQYF
few	TRBJ2-4	TRBV6-1	TRBD1	TGTGCCAGCAGACGTGGACAGGGGGCGGCCAAAAACATTCAGTACTTC	CASRRGQGAAKNIQYF
-	TRBJ2-1	TRBV5-1	-	TGCGCCAGCGCCCCAGTGGCCCAGAATGAGCAGTTCTTC	CASAPVAQNEQFF
-	TRBJ2-3	TRBV30	TRBD1	TGTGCCTGGAGTCAGGGGGCCGTAGTGGATACGCAGTATTTT	CAWSQGAVVDTQYF
many	TRBJ2-7	TRBV7-2	TRBD1	TGTGCCAGCAGCTTCTCTTTCGGACAGGGCTACGAGCAGTACTTC	CASSFSFGQGYEQYF
-	TRBJ2-3	TRBV2	-	TGTGCCAGCAGAAACGCCGGCACAGATACGCAGTATTTT	CASRNAGTDTQYF
-	TRBJ1-1	TRBV5-5	TRBD1	TGTGCCAGCAGCGGGGACAGTTGGAAGGATGAAGCTTTCTTT	CASSGDSWKDEAFF
-	TRBJ1-1	TRBV4-2	-	TGTGCCAGCAGCTCAGCGGGACCGGTGAACACTGAAGCTTTCTTT	CASSSAGPVNTEAFF
-	TRBJ2-1	TRBV4-3	TRBD2	TGCGCCAGCAGCCAAGTAGCGGGTTATGAGCAGTTCTTC	CASSQVAGYEQFF
-	TRBJ1-2	TRBV7-2	TRBD1	TGTGCCAGCAGCTTAGCGGGGGGCAGGGGGACTCATGGCTACACCTTC	CASSLAGGRGTHGYTF
few	TRBJ2-7	TRBV10-3	-	TGTGCCATCAGTGCTAACGACTACGAGCAGTACTTC	CAISANDYEQYF
-	TRBJ1-6	TRBV2	-	TGTGCCAGCTCTCTTCGGACTCTTAATTCACCCCTCCACTTT	CASSLRTLNSPLHF
few	TRBJ1-2	TRBV6-5	-	TGTGCCAGCAGTTACTCTGTGGGGAATCGCCGCTTCTACACCTTC	CASSYSVGNRRFYTF